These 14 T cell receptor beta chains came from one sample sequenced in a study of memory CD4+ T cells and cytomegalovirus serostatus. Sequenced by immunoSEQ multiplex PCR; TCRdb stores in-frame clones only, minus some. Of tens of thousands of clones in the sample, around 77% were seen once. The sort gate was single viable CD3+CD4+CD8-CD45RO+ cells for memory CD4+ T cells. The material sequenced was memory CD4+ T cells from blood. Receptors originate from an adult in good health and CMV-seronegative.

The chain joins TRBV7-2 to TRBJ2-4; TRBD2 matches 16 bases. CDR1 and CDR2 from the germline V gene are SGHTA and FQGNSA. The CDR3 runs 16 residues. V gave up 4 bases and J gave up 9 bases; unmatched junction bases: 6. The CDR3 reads CASSWGLAGGPSIQYF. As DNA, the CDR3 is TGTGCCAGCAGCTGGGGACTAGCGGGAGGGCCTAGCATTCAGTACTTC.

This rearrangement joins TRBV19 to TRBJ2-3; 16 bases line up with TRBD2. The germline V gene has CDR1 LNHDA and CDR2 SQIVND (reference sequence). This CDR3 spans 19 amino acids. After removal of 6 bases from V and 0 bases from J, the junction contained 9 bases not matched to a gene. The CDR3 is CASSSTGTSGRASTDTQYF. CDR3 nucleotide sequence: TGTGCCAGTAGCTCCACTGGGACTAGCGGGAGGGCTAGCACAGATACGCAGTATTTT. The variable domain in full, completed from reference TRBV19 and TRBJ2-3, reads DGGITQSPKYLFRKEGQNVTLSCEQNLNHDAMYWYRQDPGQGLRLIYYSQIVNDFQKGDIAEGYSVSREKKESFPLTVTSAQKNPTAFYLCASSSTGTSGRASTDTQYFGPGTRLTVL.

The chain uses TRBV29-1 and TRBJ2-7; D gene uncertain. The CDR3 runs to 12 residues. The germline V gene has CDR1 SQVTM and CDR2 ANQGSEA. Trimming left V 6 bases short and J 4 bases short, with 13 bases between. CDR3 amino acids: CSVSTDRYEQYF. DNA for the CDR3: TGCAGCGTGAGCACAGATCGATACGAGCAGTACTTC.

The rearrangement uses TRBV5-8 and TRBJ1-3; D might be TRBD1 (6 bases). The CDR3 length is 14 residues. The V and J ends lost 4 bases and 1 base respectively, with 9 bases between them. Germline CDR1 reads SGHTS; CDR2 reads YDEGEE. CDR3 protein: CASSQGSSGNTIYF. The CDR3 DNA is TGTGCCAGCAGCCAGGGGTCTTCTGGAAACACCATATATTTT.

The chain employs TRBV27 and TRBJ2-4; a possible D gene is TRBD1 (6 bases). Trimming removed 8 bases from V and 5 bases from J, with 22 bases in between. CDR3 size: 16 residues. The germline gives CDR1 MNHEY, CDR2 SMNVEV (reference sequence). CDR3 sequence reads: CASGSGQGWGQNIQYF. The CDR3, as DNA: TGTGCCAGCGGGTCCGGGCAGGGGTGGGGCCAAAACATTCAGTACTTC.

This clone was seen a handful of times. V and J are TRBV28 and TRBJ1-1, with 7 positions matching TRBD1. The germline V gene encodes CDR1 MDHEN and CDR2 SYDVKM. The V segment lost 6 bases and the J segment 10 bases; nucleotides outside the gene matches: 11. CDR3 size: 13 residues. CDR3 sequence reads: CASSPGGWPGAFF. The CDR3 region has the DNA TGTGCCAGCAGCCCAGGGGGTTGGCCTGGAGCTTTCTTT.

The CDR3 DNA is TGTGCCAGCAGTTTAGGTTCGGGACACACGAACTACGAGCAGTACTTC. It specifies CASSLGSGHTNYEQYF. This chain links TRBV27 with TRBJ2-7; perhaps TRBD1 as D (6 bases). V lost 2 bases and J lost 3, with 17 bases in between. CDR3 length: 16 residues. From germline, CDR1 is MNHEY and CDR2 SMNVEV (reference sequence).

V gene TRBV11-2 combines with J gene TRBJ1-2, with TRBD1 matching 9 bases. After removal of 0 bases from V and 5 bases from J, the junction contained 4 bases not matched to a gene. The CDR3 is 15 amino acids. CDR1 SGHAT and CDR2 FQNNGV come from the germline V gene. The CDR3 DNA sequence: TGTGCCAGCAGCTTAGATCGGGGACAGGGATATGGCTACACCTTC. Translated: CASSLDRGQGYGYTF.

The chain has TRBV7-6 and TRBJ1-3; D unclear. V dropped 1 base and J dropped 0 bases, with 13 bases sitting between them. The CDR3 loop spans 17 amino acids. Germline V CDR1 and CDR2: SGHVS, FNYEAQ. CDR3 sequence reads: CASSLGPFKVSGNTIYF. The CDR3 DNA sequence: TGTGCCAGCAGCTTAGGGCCCTTTAAGGTCTCTGGAAACACCATATATTTT.

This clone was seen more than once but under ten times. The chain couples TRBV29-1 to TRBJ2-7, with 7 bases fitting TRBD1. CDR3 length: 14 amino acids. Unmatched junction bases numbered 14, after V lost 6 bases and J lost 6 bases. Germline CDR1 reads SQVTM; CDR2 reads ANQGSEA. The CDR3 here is CSVKRGTEHGEQYF. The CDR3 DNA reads TGCAGCGTCAAAAGGGGGACAGAGCACGGCGAGCAGTACTTC.

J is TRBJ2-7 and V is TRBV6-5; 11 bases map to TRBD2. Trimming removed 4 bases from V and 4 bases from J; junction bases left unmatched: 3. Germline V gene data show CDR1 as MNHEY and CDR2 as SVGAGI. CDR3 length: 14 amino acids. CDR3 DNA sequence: TGTGCCAGCAGTTTGACTAGCGGGATATACGAGCAGTACTTC. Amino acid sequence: CASSLTSGIYEQYF.

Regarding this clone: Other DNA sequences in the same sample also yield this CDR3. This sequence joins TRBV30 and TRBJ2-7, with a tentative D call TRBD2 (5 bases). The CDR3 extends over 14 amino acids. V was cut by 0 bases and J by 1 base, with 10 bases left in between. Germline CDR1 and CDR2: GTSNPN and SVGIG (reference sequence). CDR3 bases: TGTGCCTGGAGTGTACGGGGAATTTCCTACGAGCAGTACTTC. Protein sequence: CAWSVRGISYEQYF.

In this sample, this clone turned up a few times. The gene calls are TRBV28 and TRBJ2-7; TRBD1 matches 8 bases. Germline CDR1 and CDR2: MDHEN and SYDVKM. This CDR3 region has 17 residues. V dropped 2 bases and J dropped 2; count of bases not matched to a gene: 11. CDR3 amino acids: CASSLDGFGQGTYEQYF. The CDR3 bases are TGTGCCAGCAGTTTAGACGGTTTTGGACAGGGAACCTACGAGCAGTACTTC.

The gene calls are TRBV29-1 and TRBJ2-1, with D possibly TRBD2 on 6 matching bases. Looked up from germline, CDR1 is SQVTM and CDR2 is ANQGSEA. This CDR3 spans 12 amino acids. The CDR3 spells CSGSVGGNEQFF. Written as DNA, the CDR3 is TGCAGTGGGTCCGTGGGGGGCAATGAGCAGTTCTTC.